This T cell receptor (beta chain) was found in a study of shared clonotypes between healthy human individuals. Overall study findings and caveats: Investigators expected sequencing depth to affect clonotype sharing among donors. Naive subsets tended to show greater estimated richness than memory subsets. Rarefaction analysis demonstrated incomplete sorted-subset sequencing notwithstanding large depth.

On this clone itself: Its cognate antigen is unknown.

Assay used: immunoSEQ multiplex PCR; TCRdb lists only in-frame clones, some missing. This sample yields 2.3 million or so clones, of which over 90% are seen a single time; 0.39% belongs to the top ten. Everyone who donated was a Caucasian adult who lived in Nashville, Tennessee. The CDR3 sequence is 14 residues long. Germline V gene sequence: CDR1 SNHLY, CDR2 FYNNEI. V trimming: 6 bases; J trimming: 7 bases; junction bases outside the gene matches: 9. This TCR came from a man between 18 and 29 years old in good health. Some clones in this sample may be carry-over from other donors' samples. The rearrangement uses TRBV2 and TRBJ2-7; 10 bases align to TRBD1. The sequencing input was naive CD4+ T cells from PBMCs. The subset here: CD45RA+ positively selected. The CDR3 sequence is CASSRDRGRGEQYF. CDR3 DNA sequence: TGTGCCAGCAGCCGGGACAGGGGCCGGGGGGAGCAGTACTTC.